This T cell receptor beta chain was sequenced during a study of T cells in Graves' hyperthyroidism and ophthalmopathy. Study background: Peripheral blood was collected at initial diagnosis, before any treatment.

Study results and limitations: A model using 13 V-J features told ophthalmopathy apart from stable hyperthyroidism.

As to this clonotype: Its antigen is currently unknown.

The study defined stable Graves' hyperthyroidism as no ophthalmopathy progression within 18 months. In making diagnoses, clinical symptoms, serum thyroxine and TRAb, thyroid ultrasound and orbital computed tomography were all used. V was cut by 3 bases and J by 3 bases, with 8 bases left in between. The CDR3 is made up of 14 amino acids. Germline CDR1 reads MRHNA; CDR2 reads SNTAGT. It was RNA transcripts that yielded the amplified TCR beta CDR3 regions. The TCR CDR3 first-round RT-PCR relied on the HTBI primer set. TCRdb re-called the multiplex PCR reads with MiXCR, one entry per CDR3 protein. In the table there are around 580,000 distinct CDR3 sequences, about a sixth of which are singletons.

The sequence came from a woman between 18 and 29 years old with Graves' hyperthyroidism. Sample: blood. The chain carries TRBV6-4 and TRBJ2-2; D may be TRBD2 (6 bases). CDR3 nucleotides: TGTGCCAGCAGTGAAACGGGGGACACCGGGGAGCTGTTTTTT. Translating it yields CASSETGDTGELFF.